These 8 T cell receptor beta chains were sequenced from one sample in a study of T-cell reconstitution after alpha-beta-depleted transplantation in children. The TCRbeta library was prepared with unique molecular identifiers. Each CDR3 protein is one row after TCRdb ran MiXCR on the PCR reads. The sample gives 490,000 or so distinct CDR3 sequences, about 11% of which show up once; just over 2% is in the top ten. The sequenced sample was PBMCs, obtained before TCRalphabeta/CD19-depleted stem cell transplant. These TCRs come from a child aged 2 to 9 with inherited bone marrow failure, due to receive a stem cell transplant.

There are many counts of this clonotype. The chain couples TRBV12-3 or TRBV12-4 to TRBJ2-7; 14 positions agree with TRBD2. The trim removed 6 bases at V and 6 bases at J, leaving 7 bases unmatched. This CDR3 has 15 amino acids. CDR3 protein: CASSHGLAGGGEQYF. The CDR3, as DNA: TGTGCCAGCAGCCACGGACTAGCGGGAGGCGGCGAGCAGTACTTC.

The sample holds many counts of this clonotype. The genes are TRBV20-1 and TRBJ2-7, with 7 bases fitting TRBD2. CDR3 size: 14 residues. The ends lost 5 bases at V and 2 bases at J; junction bases unmatched: 9. Germline CDR1 DFQATT, CDR2 SNEGSKA (reference sequence). In DNA, the CDR3 is TGCAGTGCTGCTCGGGCTAGCGGAGCCTACGAGCAGTACTTC. Translation: CSAARASGAYEQYF.

On this clonotype: Being one base from a much bigger clone, this may be a read error. This sequence joins TRBV20-1 and TRBJ2-1; 7 bases match TRBD1. Germline lookup yields CDR1 DFQATT and CDR2 SNEGSKA (reference sequence). The CDR3 runs 15 residues. For the CDR3, the DNA is TGCAGTGCTACAGGGCCCAGACAGGGTTACAATGACCAGTTCTTC. Its translation: CSATGPRQGYNDQFF.

This clonotype occurred many times. The chain uses TRBV27 and TRBJ2-3; D is perhaps TRBD1 (6 bases). Germline values: CDR1 MNHEY, CDR2 SMNVEV (reference sequence). The V end was cut by 4 bases, the J end by 2 bases, with 13 bases between. The CDR3 runs 15 residues. The CDR3 loop reads CASSWTDGVTDTQYF. Written as DNA, the CDR3 is TGTGCCAGCAGTTGGACAGACGGGGTCACAGATACGCAGTATTTT.

This clonotype has only one observation. A much larger clone lies one base from this, so it may be a read error. The chain employs TRBV19 and TRBJ1-1, with D tentatively TRBD1 (5 bases). The CDR3 is made up of 13 amino acids. The germline CDR1 and CDR2 sequences are LNHDA and SQIVND (reference sequence). The V gene lost 0 bases and the J gene lost 5 bases, with 7 bases spanning the gap. CDR3 nucleotide sequence: TGTGCCAGTAGTATAGAGGGGCGGACTGAAGCTTTCTTT. Translated, it gives CASSIEGRTEAFF.

This clonotype was detected many times. V gene TRBV5-1 combines with J gene TRBJ2-1, with TRBD2 matching 9 bases. Germline assignment: CDR1 SGHRS and CDR2 YFSETQ. This CDR3 is built from 16 residues. Trimming took 4 bases from V and 0 from J; bases not matched to a gene: 5. As DNA, the CDR3 is TGCGCCAGCAGCCCAGCTAGCGGGACCTCCTACAATGAGCAGTTCTTC. It encodes CASSPASGTSYNEQFF.

This clonotype showed up just a few times. The chain joins TRBV23-1 to TRBJ2-1; maybe TRBD2 (7 bases). TRBV23-1 is noted as an ORF with a role that remains uncertain. V was trimmed by 2 bases and J by 3 bases, leaving 17 bases between them. This CDR3 has 17 amino acids. Here the CDR3 reads CASSQGWGGGFYNEQFF. In DNA, the CDR3 is TGCGCCAGCAGTCAAGGGTGGGGAGGGGGGTTCTACAATGAGCAGTTCTTC.

This clonotype was detected ten times or more. V gene TRBV7-2 combines with J gene TRBJ1-4, with D uncertain. The germline CDR1 and CDR2 sequences are SGHTA and FQGNSA. Trimming cost V 3 bases and J 7 bases, with 9 bases left between them. CDR3 length equals 13 residues. CDR3 residues: CASSFVSGEKLFF. The CDR3 DNA follows: TGTGCCAGCAGCTTTGTGTCAGGTGAAAAACTGTTTTTT.